The entry below gives a single T cell receptor (beta chain) sequence along with its context. The CDR3 has 12 amino acids. Germline loops: CDR1 MDHEN, CDR2 SYDVKM. The germline V and J ends were trimmed by 2 bases and 8 bases, with 9 bases remaining between them. This table comes from immunoSEQ multiplex PCR, and its TCRdb copy is limited to in-frame clones, with some not included. Of about 230,000 clones listed, 85% to 90% are singletons. The record originates from a study of blood T cell repertoires in COVID-19. Overall study: PBMCs, B-cell-depleted T cells, or T cells provided the cDNA or gDNA that made up the material.

The V gene is TRBV28, the J gene TRBJ1-1; D ambiguous. The receptor was isolated from a man aged 50 to 59 with COVID-19, enrolled during active disease. The sequenced material came from peripheral blood. CDR3 loop: CASSLIGREAFF. The CDR3 bases are TGTGCCAGCAGTTTAATCGGCAGGGAAGCTTTCTTT.